The 10 T cell receptor beta chains below come from one sample, sequenced in a study of Graves' ophthalmopathy and Graves' hyperthyroidism. As the template, RNA transcripts were used to amplify TCR beta CDR3 regions. HTBI-primed RT-PCR formed the first round, and a multiplex PCR formed the second. TCRdb reprocessed the multiplex PCR reads with MiXCR, giving one entry per CDR3 protein. The data contain about 400,000 distinct CDR3 sequences, around 18% of them singletons. Specimen: peripheral blood. The receptors were sampled from a woman aged 18-29 years with Graves' ophthalmopathy.

This clonotype was observed a handful of times. The germline gene is not matched at one end of the junction; a read error may be the cause. The V gene is TRBV12-3 or TRBV12-4, the J gene TRBJ2-7, with D possibly being TRBD1 (5 bases). This CDR3 comprises 12 residues. The CDR3 nucleotides are TGTGCCAGCAGCTTAGGGGTCGACGAGCAGTACTTC. Its translation is CASSLGVDEQYF.

This clonotype was found once. The chain is built from TRBV28 and TRBJ2-5, with TRBD2 identical over 7 bases. The DNA end favors TRBJ2-7, so the J call may be wrong. CDR1 MDHEN and CDR2 SYDVKM come from the germline V gene. The CDR3 loop spans 14 amino acids. The CDR3 region is CASSPEGRVYEQYF. CDR3 nucleotide sequence: TGTGCCAGCAGCCCCGAGGGGAGGGTCTACGAGCAGTACTTC.

This clonotype was seen ten or more times. This rearrangement joins TRBV10-2 to TRBJ1-1; D ambiguous. The CDR3 spans 13 residues. V was pared by 3 bases and J by 1 base, with 6 bases between. Germline V gene sequence: CDR1 WSHSY, CDR2 SAAADI. The CDR3 bases are TGCGCCAGCAGTGATGAGGGGAACACTGAAGCTTTCTTT. Its translation is CASSDEGNTEAFF.

This clonotype came up many times. J is TRBJ2-7 and V is TRBV12-3 or TRBV12-4; D remains unclear. The CDR3 covers 14 residues. Trimming removed 3 bases from V and 4 bases from J, with 13 bases in between. The DNA for the CDR3 is TGTGCCAGCAGTTTGAGCACAGACGGGTACGAGCAGTACTTC. Encoded protein: CASSLSTDGYEQYF.

This clonotype was observed at least ten times. The V gene is TRBV12-3 or TRBV12-4, the J gene TRBJ2-5, with a tentative D call TRBD1 (7 bases). Deletions cut 8 bases from V and 4 bases from J, with 17 bases between. The CDR3 spans 14 residues. The CDR3 reads CASGRAGGGETQYF. The CDR3 DNA sequence: TGTGCCAGCGGTCGGGCAGGGGGAGGAGAGACCCAGTACTTC.

This clonotype came up many times. The chain links TRBV27 to TRBJ2-5, with TRBD1 as a possible D gene (7 bases). The V end was cut by 5 bases, the J end by 5 bases, with 15 bases between. CDR3 length: 14 residues. CDR1 is MNHEY, CDR2 SMNVEV, per germline (reference sequence). CDR3 coding DNA: TGTGCCAGCAGTCGCGAGCCAGGGGGGGAGACCCAGTACTTC. Translation: CASSREPGGETQYF.

In regard to this clonotype: The limits of the CDR3 on the DNA are not certain, so only TCRdb's listed CDR3 is given. The chain couples TRBV30 to TRBJ2-2; the table names TRBD1, a call not compared with the DNA. Germline V CDR1 and CDR2: GTSNPN, SVGIG (reference sequence). The CDR3 totals 16 residues, both ends included. The CDR3 reads CAWSVPFGPGVGELFF.

This clonotype was seen at least ten times. This rearrangement joins TRBV12-3 or TRBV12-4 to TRBJ2-7; the D gene is possibly TRBD2 (5 bases). V was trimmed by 1 base and J by 7 bases, leaving 11 bases between them. The CDR3 runs to 13 residues. The CDR3 loop is CASSLGAVGEQYF. The CDR3 bases are TGTGCCAGCAGTTTAGGAGCGGTTGGGGAGCAGTACTTC.

The rearrangement joins TRBV2 to TRBJ1-2; D is uncertain. The V gene lost 4 bases and the J gene lost 8 bases, with 17 bases spanning the gap. Germline loops: CDR1 SNHLY, CDR2 FYNNEI. This CDR3 region has 14 residues. The CDR3 sequence: CASSATVTTGGYTF. In nucleotides, the CDR3 is TGTGCCAGCAGTGCAACAGTTACTACTGGGGGCTACACCTTC.

At least ten counts were recorded for this clonotype. J is TRBJ2-7 and V is TRBV6-5; D not certain. Per germline, CDR1 MNHEY and CDR2 SVGAGI. This CDR3 region has 12 residues. The V gene lost 4 bases and the J gene lost 4 bases, with 8 bases spanning the gap. CDR3 DNA: TGTGCCAGCAGTTTGGACCCGTACGAGCAGTACTTC. This translates into CASSLDPYEQYF.